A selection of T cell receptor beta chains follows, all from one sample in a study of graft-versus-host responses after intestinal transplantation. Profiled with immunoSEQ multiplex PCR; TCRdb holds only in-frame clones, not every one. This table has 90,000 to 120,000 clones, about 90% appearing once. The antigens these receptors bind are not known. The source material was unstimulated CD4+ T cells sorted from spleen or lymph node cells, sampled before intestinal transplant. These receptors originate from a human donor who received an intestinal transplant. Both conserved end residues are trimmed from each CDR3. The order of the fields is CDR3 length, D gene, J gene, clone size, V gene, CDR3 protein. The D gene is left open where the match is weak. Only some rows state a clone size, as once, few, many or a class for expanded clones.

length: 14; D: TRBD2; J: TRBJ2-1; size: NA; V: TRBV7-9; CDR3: ASSPYGTSGGNEQF
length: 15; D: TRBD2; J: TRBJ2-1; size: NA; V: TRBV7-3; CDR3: ASSLQAGGPLGNEQF
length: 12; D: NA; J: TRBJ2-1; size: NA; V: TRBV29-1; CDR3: SVELWPAYNEQF
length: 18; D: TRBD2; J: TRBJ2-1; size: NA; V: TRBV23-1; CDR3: ASNQYHEGLSGGSYNEQF
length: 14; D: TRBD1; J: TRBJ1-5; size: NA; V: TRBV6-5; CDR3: ASSYSDRESYQPQH
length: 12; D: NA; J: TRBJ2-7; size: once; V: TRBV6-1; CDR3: ASSPRQLAYEQY
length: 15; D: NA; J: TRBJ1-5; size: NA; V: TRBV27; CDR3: ASSLGPVFLGNQPQH
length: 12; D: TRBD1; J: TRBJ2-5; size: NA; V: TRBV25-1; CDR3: ASSDGTVHETQY
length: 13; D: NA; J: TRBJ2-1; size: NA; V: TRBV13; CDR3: ASSSPLSSYNEQF
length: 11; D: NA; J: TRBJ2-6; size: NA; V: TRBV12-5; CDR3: ASGLAGANVLT
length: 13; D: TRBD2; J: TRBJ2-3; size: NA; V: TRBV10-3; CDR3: ATRTSGSDADTQY
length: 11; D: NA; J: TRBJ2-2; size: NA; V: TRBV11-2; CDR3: ASSLSYAGELF
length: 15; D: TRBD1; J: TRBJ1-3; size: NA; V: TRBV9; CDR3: ASSTEGQGISGNTIY
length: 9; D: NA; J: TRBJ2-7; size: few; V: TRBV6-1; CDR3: ASRIGSEQY
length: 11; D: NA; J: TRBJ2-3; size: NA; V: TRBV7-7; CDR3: ASSYQSTDTQY
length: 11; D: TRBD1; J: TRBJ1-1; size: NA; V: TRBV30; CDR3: AYRDRRVTEAF
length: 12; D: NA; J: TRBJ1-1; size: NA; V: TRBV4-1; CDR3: ASSPVPGNTEAF
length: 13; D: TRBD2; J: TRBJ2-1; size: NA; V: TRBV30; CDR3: AWSQGLAGVNEQF
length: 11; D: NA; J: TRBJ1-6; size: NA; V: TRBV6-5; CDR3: ASSPPGNSPLH
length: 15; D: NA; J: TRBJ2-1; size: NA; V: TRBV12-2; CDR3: ASRHPKAGGHGNEQF
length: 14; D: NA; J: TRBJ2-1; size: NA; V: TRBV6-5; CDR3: ASSWGLRGREWEQF
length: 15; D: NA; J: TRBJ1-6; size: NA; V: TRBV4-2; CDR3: ASSQGLGSSYNSPLH
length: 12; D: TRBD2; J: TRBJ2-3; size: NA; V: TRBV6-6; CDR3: ASKSGGTTDTQY
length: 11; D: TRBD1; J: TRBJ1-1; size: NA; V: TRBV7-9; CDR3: ASSQDRGTEAF
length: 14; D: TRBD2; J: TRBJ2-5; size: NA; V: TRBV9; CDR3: ASSAGVAGGPETQY
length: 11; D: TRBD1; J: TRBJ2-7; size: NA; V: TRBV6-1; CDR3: ASNRGENYEQY
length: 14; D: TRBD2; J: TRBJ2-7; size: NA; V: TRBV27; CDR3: ASSSRTSGLSYEQY
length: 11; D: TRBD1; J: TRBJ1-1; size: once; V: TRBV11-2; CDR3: ASSRQGDTEAF
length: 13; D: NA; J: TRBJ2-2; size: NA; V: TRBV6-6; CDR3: ASRPPQGNTGELF
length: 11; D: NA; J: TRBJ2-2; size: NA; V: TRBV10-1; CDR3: ASKQGWTGELF
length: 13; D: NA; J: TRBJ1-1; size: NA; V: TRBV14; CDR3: ASSHLERGRTEAF
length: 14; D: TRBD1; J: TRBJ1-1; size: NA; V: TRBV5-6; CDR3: ASSLLGQWGNTEAF
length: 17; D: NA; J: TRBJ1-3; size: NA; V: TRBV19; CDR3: ASSIDRAKGRGSGNTIY
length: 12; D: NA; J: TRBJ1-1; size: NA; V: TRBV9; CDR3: ASSRLQGNTEAF
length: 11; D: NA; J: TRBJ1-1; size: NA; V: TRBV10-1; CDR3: ASSEWWDTEAF
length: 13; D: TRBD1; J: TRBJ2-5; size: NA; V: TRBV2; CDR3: ASSALRTGEETQY
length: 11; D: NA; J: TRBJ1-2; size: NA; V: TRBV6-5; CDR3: ASRRGGDYGYT
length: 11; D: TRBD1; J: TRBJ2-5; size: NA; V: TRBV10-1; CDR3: ASFRTGQETQY
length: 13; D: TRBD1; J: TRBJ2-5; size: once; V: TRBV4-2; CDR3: ASSQDLGQQETQY
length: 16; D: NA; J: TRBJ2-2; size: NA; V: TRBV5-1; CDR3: ASSLEPSAGTNTGELF
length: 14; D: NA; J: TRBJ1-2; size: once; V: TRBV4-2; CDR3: ASSLKTGANFDGYT
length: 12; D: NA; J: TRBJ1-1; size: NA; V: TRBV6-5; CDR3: ASSYSARVTEAF
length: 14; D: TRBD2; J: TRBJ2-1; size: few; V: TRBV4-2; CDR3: ASSRSKAGEGDEQF
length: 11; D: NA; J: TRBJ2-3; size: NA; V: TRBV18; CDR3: ASSSPSTDTQY
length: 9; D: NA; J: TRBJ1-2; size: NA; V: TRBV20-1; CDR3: SATDSRSYT
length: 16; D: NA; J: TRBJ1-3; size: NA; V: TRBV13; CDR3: ASSSLFSPPGAGNTIY
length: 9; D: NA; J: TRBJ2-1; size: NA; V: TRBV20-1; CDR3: SAPWGNEQF
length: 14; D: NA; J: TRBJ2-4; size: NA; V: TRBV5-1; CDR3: ASSFNRALAKNIQY
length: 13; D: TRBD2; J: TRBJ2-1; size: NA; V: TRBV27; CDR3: ASSSSGGRVNEQF
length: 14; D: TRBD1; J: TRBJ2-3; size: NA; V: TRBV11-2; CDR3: ASSTYRGRLADTQY